This T cell receptor beta chain was found in a study of blood T cell repertoires in COVID-19. Study details: Specimens from acute and convalescent COVID-19 originated in the United States, Italy and Spain. T cells, B-cell-depleted T cells, or PBMCs provided the cDNA or gDNA that served as material.

Profiling relied on immunoSEQ multiplex PCR, and the TCRdb table lists in-frame clones only, not all of them. The table shows about 410,000 clones, with around 91% occurring only once. The CDR3 spans 17 residues. Trimming took 4 bases from V and 1 from J, leaving 19 bases between them. CDR1 and CDR2 (germline): SGHRS, YFSETQ. The sequenced material came from peripheral blood. This receptor was identified in a woman between 35 and 50 years old with COVID-19, enrolled during active disease. The chain joins TRBV5-1 to TRBJ2-3; tentatively, D is TRBD2 (6 bases). CDR3 sequence: CASSLGRLVTGTDTQYF. The CDR3 nucleotides are TGCGCCAGCAGCCTGGGGAGGCTAGTAACTGGCACAGATACGCAGTATTTT.